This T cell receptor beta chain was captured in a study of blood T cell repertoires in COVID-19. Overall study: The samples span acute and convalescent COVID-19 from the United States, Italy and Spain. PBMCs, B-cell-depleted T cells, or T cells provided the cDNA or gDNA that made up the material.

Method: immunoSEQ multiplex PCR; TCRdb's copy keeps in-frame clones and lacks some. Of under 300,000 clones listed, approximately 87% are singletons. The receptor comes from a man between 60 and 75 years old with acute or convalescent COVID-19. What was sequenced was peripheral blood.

The DNA for the CDR3 is TGTGCCTGGAGACACAGGAGCAATCAGCCCCAGCATTTT. This gives the protein CAWRHRSNQPQHF. V and J are TRBV30 and TRBJ1-5; D perhaps matches TRBD1 (5 bases). The germline V gene encodes CDR1 GTSNPN and CDR2 SVGIG (reference sequence). The CDR3 spans 13 residues. V lost 3 bases, J lost 1 base, and 7 bases lay in between.